One sample yielded the 27 T cell receptor beta chains listed below, sequenced in a study of radiation and T cells in renal cell carcinoma. The time point was: blood 2 weeks post-SBRT. Stated treatment: 15 Gy SBRT to primary tumor, nephrectomy 4 weeks later. Profiled with immunoSEQ multiplex PCR; TCRdb holds only in-frame clones, not every one. Among 100,000 to 150,000 clones listed, 70% to 90% were seen once. The sample was blood, taken from a patient whose treatment included radiotherapy and nephrectomy. The receptor source for this set is a woman in her 70s with renal cell carcinoma.

The V call is TRBV4-3, the J call TRBJ1-2; TRBD1 aligns across 9 bases. This CDR3 contains 14 residues. J lost 8 bases, V lost 5 bases, and 9 bases had no gene match. CDR1 and CDR2 from the germline V gene are LGHNA and YSLEER. CDR3 bases: TGCGCCAGCAGCTACGGACAGGGGCAGCACGGCTACACCTTC. Its translation: CASSYGQGQHGYTF.

This chain joins TRBV6-6 and TRBJ1-1, with unresolved D. This CDR3 is 13 amino acids long. Germline loops: CDR1 MNHNY, CDR2 SVGAGI (reference sequence). V was shortened by 2 bases and J by 11 bases, with 15 bases between the two germline ends. The CDR3 DNA sequence: TGTGCCAGCAGTTACAAGGCAGACCTTGGCGCTTTCTTT. Translating gives CASSYKADLGAFF.

The J gene is TRBJ2-3, the V gene TRBV7-8; D ambiguous. Trimming cost V 0 bases and J 6 bases, with 10 bases left between them. The germline gives CDR1 SGHVS, CDR2 FQNEAQ. The CDR3 has 14 residues. DNA for the CDR3: TGTGCCAGCAGCTTAGCGTTATTTTCGGATACGCAGTATTTT. This encodes CASSLALFSDTQYF.

The genes are TRBV5-1 and TRBJ1-4; D not certain. Germline lookup yields CDR1 SGHRS and CDR2 YFSETQ. With 3 bases removed from V and 7 bases from J, the gap between germline ends came to 16 bases. CDR3 length equals 15 residues. CDR3 sequence reads: CASSSVGVRGEKLFF. The DNA for the CDR3 is TGCGCCAGCAGCTCCGTGGGTGTTAGAGGTGAAAAACTGTTTTTT.

The genes are TRBV2 and TRBJ1-5; perhaps TRBD1 as D (6 bases). The germline CDR1 and CDR2 sequences are SNHLY and FYNNEI. The CDR3 loop spans 15 amino acids. V was clipped by 5 bases and J by 2 bases, with 13 bases between them. For the CDR3, the DNA is TGTGCCAGCAGTTTTGGGGGCGCCGGCAATCAGCCCCAGCATTTT. Amino acids: CASSFGGAGNQPQHF. Full variable domain (remainder filled in from reference TRBV2 and TRBJ1-5): EPEVTQTPSHQVTQMGQEVILRCVPISNHLYFYWYRQILGQKVEFLVSFYNNEISEKSEIFDDQFSVERPDGSNFTLKIRSTKLEDSAMYFCASSFGGAGNQPQHFGDGTRLSIL.

The chain carries TRBV2 and TRBJ2-6; no firm D call. Germline V CDR1 and CDR2: SNHLY, FYNNEI. Trimming removed 7 bases from V and 2 bases from J, with 6 bases in between. The CDR3 runs to 13 residues. CDR3 region: CASNPAGANVLTF. CDR3 bases: TGTGCCAGCAACCCAGCTGGGGCCAACGTCCTGACTTTC.

This clone was observed a single time. This sequence joins TRBV18 and TRBJ1-1, with D perhaps TRBD1 (6 bases). Deletions cut 5 bases from V and 1 base from J, with 11 bases between. Per the germline V gene, CDR1 is KGHSH and CDR2 is LQKENI. The CDR3 has 14 amino acids. CDR3 sequence: CASSDWDTNTEAFF. For the CDR3, the DNA is TGTGCCAGCTCAGATTGGGACACGAACACTGAAGCTTTCTTT.

This clone has more than one count but fewer than ten. Other DNA sequences in the same sample also yield this CDR3. The V call is TRBV9, the J call TRBJ2-7; D might be TRBD1 or TRBD2, each matching 5 bases. Germline lookup yields CDR1 SGDLS and CDR2 YYNGEE. V was shortened by 0 bases and J by 6 bases, with 13 bases between the two germline ends. This CDR3 comprises 14 residues. CDR3 protein: CASSVAQGEGEQYF. CDR3 bases: TGTGCCAGCAGCGTAGCGCAGGGAGAAGGCGAGCAGTACTTC. Filled out from reference TRBV9 and TRBJ2-7, the complete variable domain reads DSGVTQTPKHLITATGQRVTLRCSPRSGDLSVYWYQQSLDQGLQFLIQYYNGEERAKGNILERFSAQQFPDLHSELNLSSLELGDSALYFCASSVAQGEGEQYFGPGTRLTVT.

This chain joins TRBV7-2 and TRBJ2-2, with TRBD1 matching 8 bases. CDR1 and CDR2 from the germline V gene are SGHTA and FQGNSA. Trimming took 4 bases from V and 6 from J; bases not matched to a gene: 13. The CDR3 is 17 residues long. The chain's CDR3 is CASSSTATGAGAGELFF. In DNA, the CDR3 is TGTGCCAGCAGCTCCACAGCGACAGGGGCTGGTGCCGGGGAGCTGTTTTTT.

The V and J genes are TRBV18 and TRBJ2-1; 8 nucleotides agree with TRBD2. The trim removed 0 bases at V and 9 bases at J, leaving 7 bases unmatched. Germline CDR1 and CDR2: KGHSH and LQKENI. This CDR3 is built from 15 residues. The CDR3 sequence: CASSPPLSGGAEQFF. As DNA, the CDR3 is TGTGCCAGCTCACCACCCTTGAGCGGGGGCGCTGAGCAGTTCTTC.

The rearrangement links TRBV5-1 to TRBJ1-6; no reliable D call. The CDR3 runs to 14 residues. V dropped 1 base and J dropped 5 bases, with 7 bases sitting between them. Looked up from germline, CDR1 is SGHRS and CDR2 is YFSETQ. The CDR3 nucleotides read TGCGCCAGCAGCTTGAGCGGGGATAATTCACCCCTCCACTTT. This sequence encodes CASSLSGDNSPLHF.

The chain recombines TRBV7-2 with TRBJ1-1; weak D call: TRBD1 (5 bases). Trimming took 6 bases from V and 8 from J, leaving 16 bases between them. The length of the CDR3 is 13 residues. Germline CDR1 and CDR2: SGHTA and FQGNSA. The CDR3 region is CASRAQIRTEAFF. CDR3 bases: TGTGCCAGCAGAGCCCAAATAAGGACAGAAGCTTTCTTT.

The V call is TRBV5-1, the J call TRBJ1-6; 7 positions agree with TRBD1. The ends lost 0 bases at V and 8 bases at J; junction bases unmatched: 8. This CDR3 is built from 16 residues. Germline V gives CDR1 SGHRS, CDR2 YFSETQ. The CDR3 loop is CASSLVAGGTDSPLHF. The CDR3 region has the DNA TGCGCCAGCAGCTTGGTGGCAGGGGGGACCGATTCACCCCTCCACTTT.

The chain combines TRBV19 with TRBJ1-4, with 9 bases matching TRBD1. Germline trimming cut 7 bases from V and 5 bases from J; bases unmatched to any gene: 11. The CDR3 is made up of 16 amino acids. Per germline, CDR1 LNHDA and CDR2 SQIVND (reference sequence). CDR3 sequence: CASTVDRGPGNEKLFF. The CDR3 coding sequence is TGTGCCAGTACGGTGGACAGGGGCCCTGGAAATGAAAAACTGTTTTTT.

A single count supports this clone. The chain employs TRBV11-3 and TRBJ2-2, with 9 positions matching TRBD2. The CDR3 spans 18 residues. CDR1 SGHNT and CDR2 YENEEA come from the germline V gene. V was pared by 1 base and J by 4 bases, with 10 bases of the junction left unmatched. The CDR3 protein is CASSLVRLGLAGTGELFF. In DNA, the CDR3 is TGTGCCAGCAGCTTAGTTCGCTTGGGACTAGCCGGCACCGGGGAGCTGTTTTTT.

The chain has TRBV30 and TRBJ2-3; 8 bases are a match to TRBD2. V dropped 4 bases and J dropped 2; count of bases not matched to a gene: 11. The CDR3 loop spans 16 amino acids. Germline loops: CDR1 GTSNPN, CDR2 SVGIG (reference sequence). The CDR3 coding sequence is TGTGCCTGGACCCCCTTGGGACTAGAGGTCACAGATACGCAGTATTTT. It translates to CAWTPLGLEVTDTQYF.

This clone was seen only a few times. V is TRBV6-1 and J is TRBJ2-3, with D tentatively TRBD2 (6 bases). The CDR3 length is 16 residues. Germline CDR1 and CDR2: MNHNS and SASEGT. V was clipped by 4 bases and J by 2 bases, with 16 bases between them. CDR3 sequence: CASSAGLSGITDTQYF. In DNA form, the CDR3 reads TGTGCCAGCAGTGCGGGACTTAGCGGTATCACAGATACGCAGTATTTT.

V is TRBV4-3 and J is TRBJ2-7; D might be TRBD1 (6 bases). The germline gives CDR1 LGHNA, CDR2 YSLEER. The CDR3 runs to 14 residues. Trimming took off 4 bases at V and 6 bases at J, with 16 bases between the two ends. The CDR3 region has the DNA TGCGCCAGCAGCCTGGGGACAAGGGAAGGCGAGCAGTACTTC. Translation gives CASSLGTREGEQYF.

The rearrangement uses TRBV6-5 and TRBJ1-2; TRBD1 matches 8 bases. V was pared by 7 bases and J by 8 bases, with 9 bases of the junction left unmatched. CDR3 length: 13 amino acids. Germline V gene lookup returns CDR1 MNHEY and CDR2 SVGAGI. CDR3 DNA sequence: TGTGCCAGCAATACTCGACAGGGGCGCGGCTACACCTTC. Amino acid sequence: CASNTRQGRGYTF.

This rearrangement joins TRBV10-3 to TRBJ1-2; D may be TRBD1 (5 bases). The CDR3 runs to 15 residues. The ends were cut back, 7 bases at V and 2 bases at J, with 17 bases in the middle. The germline V gene encodes CDR1 ENHRY and CDR2 SYGVKD. CDR3 sequence (DNA): TGTGCCATCAACGACCCCCAGGGTTGGAACTATGGCTACACCTTC. Translated: CAINDPQGWNYGYTF.

This rearrangement joins TRBV27 to TRBJ1-6; D is possibly TRBD1 (6 bases). Trimming cost V 3 bases and J 9 bases, with 12 bases left between them. This CDR3 region has 14 residues. Germline-derived CDR1 and CDR2 are MNHEY and SMNVEV (reference sequence). The CDR3 sequence is CASSFPGHLSPLHF. Here the CDR3 DNA reads TGTGCCAGCAGTTTCCCGGGACACCTTTCACCCCTCCACTTT.

This sequence joins TRBV2 and TRBJ1-6; D possibly corresponds to TRBD1 (5 bases). Between the trimmed V and J ends, which lost 2 bases and 10 bases, there was a span of 12 bases. Germline V gives CDR1 SNHLY, CDR2 FYNNEI. This CDR3 contains 14 residues. The CDR3 nucleotides read TGTGCCAGCAGTGAAAGGCAGGGAGGGTCACCCCTCCACTTT. Amino acids: CASSERQGGSPLHF.

This clone was picked up one time. This chain connects TRBV5-1 to TRBJ1-1; D remains ambiguous. This CDR3 region has 14 residues. Germline values: CDR1 SGHRS, CDR2 YFSETQ. V lost 0 bases, J lost 0 bases, and 6 bases lay in between. DNA for the CDR3: TGCGCCAGCAGCTTGGCCAACATGAACACTGAAGCTTTCTTT. Translation gives CASSLANMNTEAFF.

The rearrangement uses TRBV28 and TRBJ1-1; 7 bases are shared with TRBD1. The CDR3 length is 12 residues. V lost 11 bases, J lost 4 bases, and 7 bases stayed unmatched. Germline CDR1 and CDR2: MDHEN and SYDVKM. The CDR3 sequence is CALISGGTEAFF. The CDR3 bases are TGTGCCCTCATCTCAGGGGGCACTGAAGCTTTCTTT.

The J gene is TRBJ1-2, the V gene TRBV4-2; D gene unclear. Germline V CDR1 and CDR2: LGHNA, YNFKEQ. The CDR3 has 16 residues. V lost 0 bases and J 3 bases, leaving 14 bases between the germline ends. The CDR3 spells CASSQDFGEMDYGYTF. CDR3 sequence (DNA): TGTGCCAGCAGCCAAGATTTTGGGGAAATGGACTATGGCTACACCTTC.

CDR3: CASSPIGQVYNEQFF. CDR3 in DNA: TGTGCCAGCAGCCCCATAGGACAGGTCTATAATGAGCAGTTCTTC. The chain is built from TRBV7-3 and TRBJ2-1; 7 bases agree with TRBD1. Germline CDR1 is SGHTA and CDR2 is FQGTGA. CDR3 length equals 15 residues. V lost 5 bases and J lost 7; bases outside the gene matches: 11.

This chain joins TRBV7-2 and TRBJ1-1; D is unresolved. The CDR3 extends over 14 amino acids. CDR1 is SGHTA, CDR2 FQGNSA, per germline. The V gene lost 0 bases and the J gene lost 5 bases, with 10 bases spanning the gap. The CDR3, as DNA: TGTGCCAGCAGCTTAGCGCTTGGAAAGACTGAAGCTTTCTTT. Translating it yields CASSLALGKTEAFF.